The 24 T cell receptor beta chains in this list originate from one sample, sequenced in a study of CD8 T cells in ankylosing spondylitis. What these receptors recognize is not known. General study points: A motif of fewer than ten highly homologous TCR beta variants was seen as apparently characteristic of ankylosing spondylitis blood.

TCRdb reanalysed the 5' RACE reads using MiXCR and keeps one entry per CDR3 protein. The sample gives approximately 540,000 distinct CDR3 sequences, approximately 11% of which show up once; 6.8% is in the top ten. Sequencing was performed on blood, either unsorted or a sorted T cell fraction (not recorded which). These receptor sequences come from a male donor with ankylosing spondylitis.

The V and J genes are TRBV13 and TRBJ2-1; D is ambiguous. Trimming pared 4 bases from V and 11 bases from J, leaving 9 bases between. CDR3 size: 11 residues. Germline lookup yields CDR1 PRHDT and CDR2 FYEKMQ (reference sequence). CDR3 residues: CASSSTWQQFF. The CDR3 region has the DNA TGTGCCAGCAGCTCAACATGGCAGCAGTTCTTC.

This clonotype was recorded a few times. The genes are TRBV27 and TRBJ2-2; D is unclear. CDR1 is MNHEY, CDR2 SMNVEV, per germline (reference sequence). Trimming stripped 2 bases from V and 7 bases from J, with 14 bases between. The CDR3 runs 15 residues. CDR3 coding DNA: TGTGCCAGCAGTTTAGCCAGGTTGGGTGGCGGGGAGCTGTTTTTT. It translates to CASSLARLGGGELFF.

The chain joins TRBV4-2 to TRBJ1-3; unclear D gene. Deletions cut 1 base from V and 2 bases from J, with 6 bases between. Germline V gene data show CDR1 as LGHNA and CDR2 as YNFKEQ. The CDR3 totals 14 residues. In nucleotides, the CDR3 is TGTGCCAGCAGCCAAGCCCGAACTGGAAACACCATATATTTT. It encodes CASSQARTGNTIYF.

The V and J genes are TRBV20-1 and TRBJ2-1, with 9 bases aligning to TRBD1. V gave up 1 base and J gave up 5 bases; unmatched junction bases: 9. The CDR3 runs 16 residues. Germline CDR1 DFQATT, CDR2 SNEGSKA (reference sequence). The CDR3 bases are TGCAGTGCTAGAGGGGACAGGGCAAGGGTGAACAATGAGCAGTTCTTC. It specifies CSARGDRARVNNEQFF.

This clonotype was counted a few times. CDR3 protein: CAWSPLAGVPETQYF. CDR3 DNA: TGTGCCTGGAGTCCTCTCGCGGGAGTACCAGAGACCCAGTACTTC. This chain links TRBV30 with TRBJ2-5, with 7 positions matching TRBD2. The ends lost 2 bases at V and 4 bases at J; junction bases unmatched: 10. CDR3 size: 15 residues. Germline lookup yields CDR1 GTSNPN and CDR2 SVGIG (reference sequence).

This clonotype was counted a few times. The V call is TRBV2, the J call TRBJ2-4; D ambiguous. The germline V gene has CDR1 SNHLY and CDR2 FYNNEI. There are 12 residues in the CDR3. V was pared by 5 bases and J by 9 bases, with 11 bases between. CDR3 in amino acids: CASSTDTGIQYF. The CDR3 DNA sequence: TGTGCCAGCAGTACCGACACGGGCATTCAGTACTTC.

The chain couples TRBV14 to TRBJ2-1; no definite D call. Trimming took 4 bases from V and 1 from J, leaving 8 bases between them. Germline loops: CDR1 SGHDN, CDR2 FVKESK. The CDR3 consists of 14 residues. The CDR3 nucleotides read TGTGCCAGCAGCCCTGGGTGGTCCTACAATGAGCAGTTCTTC. Its protein is CASSPGWSYNEQFF.

This clonotype came up a few times. The V and J genes are TRBV12-3 or TRBV12-4 and TRBJ1-1; D unclear. CDR3 length: 14 residues. The germline V and J ends were trimmed by 6 bases and 6 bases, with 17 bases remaining between them. The CDR3, as DNA: TGTGCCAGCAGCCCAAGAGGGCCCTACTCTGAAGCTTTCTTT. Translation gives CASSPRGPYSEAFF.

The chain's CDR3 is CASSLAYEAGTETQYF. CDR3 sequence (DNA): TGTGCCAGCAGTTTAGCGTACGAGGCGGGTACAGAGACCCAGTACTTC. J is TRBJ2-5 and V is TRBV12-3 or TRBV12-4; the D gene is possibly TRBD2 (5 bases). Trimming removed 0 bases from V and 4 bases from J, with 15 bases in between. The CDR3 extends over 16 amino acids.

This clonotype was seen ten or more times. Its ends do not fully match the called genes, so a read error is possible. This chain uses TRBV5-1 with TRBJ2-1; TRBD2 matches 13 bases. This CDR3 has 16 amino acids. The germline CDR1 and CDR2 sequences are SGHRS and YFSETQ. The CDR3 region is CASSLGTSGIYNEQFF. CDR3 DNA: TGTGCCAGCAGCTTGGGGACTAGCGGGATCTACAATGAGCAGTTCTTC.

This clonotype was seen more than once but under ten times. This chain uses TRBV7-2 with TRBJ2-7, with 9 nucleotides matching TRBD1. Germline-derived CDR1 and CDR2 are SGHTA and FQGNSA. The J segment lost 0 bases and the V segment lost 2 bases, leaving 8 bases of the junction unmatched. This CDR3 is built from 17 residues. The CDR3 DNA reads TGTGCCAGCAGCTTAAAAATCGGGACAGGGAGCTCCTACGAGCAGTACTTC. Amino acids: CASSLKIGTGSSYEQYF.

This clonotype was counted only a few times. The V call is TRBV24-1, the J call TRBJ1-1, with 9 bases that match TRBD1. There are 13 residues in the CDR3. The V segment lost 4 bases and the J segment 13 bases; nucleotides outside the gene matches: 9. Germline CDR1 is KGHDR and CDR2 is SFDVKD. The CDR3 spells CATSDSDRGGVFF. The CDR3 DNA follows: TGTGCCACCAGTGACTCGGACAGGGGAGGTGTTTTCTTT.

V usage is TRBV14 and J usage is TRBJ2-7; D gene uncertain. The CDR3 length is 13 residues. Germline loops: CDR1 SGHDN, CDR2 FVKESK. The V gene lost 5 bases and the J gene lost 3 bases, with 11 bases spanning the gap. CDR3 loop: CASSFGPFYEQYF. The CDR3 DNA is TGTGCCAGCAGCTTCGGACCCTTCTACGAGCAGTACTTC. Full variable domain (rest looked up from reference TRBV14 and TRBJ2-7): EAGVTQFPSHSVIEKGQTVTLRCDPISGHDNLYWYRRVMGKEIKFLLHFVKESKQDESGMPNNRFLAERTGGTYSTLKVQPAELEDSGVYFCASSFGPFYEQYFGPGTRLTVT.

This clonotype was counted ten times or more. This chain links TRBV13 with TRBJ1-6; 7 bases agree with TRBD1. CDR3 length: 14 residues. V shed 4 bases and J 8 bases; nucleotides not matched to a gene: 5. The germline V gene has CDR1 PRHDT and CDR2 FYEKMQ (reference sequence). This CDR3 is CASSSTGLDSPLHF. For the CDR3, the DNA is TGTGCCAGCAGCTCGACAGGGTTGGATTCACCCCTCCACTTT.

The chain employs TRBV5-6 and TRBJ1-5; D is unresolved. CDR1 and CDR2 (germline): SGHDT, YYEEEE. V dropped 0 bases and J dropped 4 bases, with 8 bases sitting between them. There are 14 residues in the CDR3. CDR3 sequence: CASSLDGKNQPQHF. The CDR3 DNA follows: TGTGCCAGCAGCTTGGACGGAAAGAATCAGCCCCAGCATTTT.

The V gene is TRBV3-1, the J gene TRBJ1-3; D is unclear. Germline CDR1 is LGHDT and CDR2 is YNNKEL (reference sequence). The length of the CDR3 is 14 residues. Trimming took off 1 base at V and 0 bases at J, with 4 bases between the two ends. The DNA of the CDR3 is TGTGCCAGCAGCCAAGGCTCCTCTGGAAACACCATATATTTT. Translating gives CASSQGSSGNTIYF.

This rearrangement joins TRBV6-1 to TRBJ2-5; D perhaps matches TRBD2 (5 bases). The V end was cut by 2 bases, the J end by 2 bases, with 15 bases between. CDR3 length: 16 residues. Per the germline V gene, CDR1 is MNHNS and CDR2 is SASEGT. CDR3 sequence (DNA): TGTGCCAGCAGTGAAAACCTCGGACTGATTCAAGAGACCCAGTACTTC. It translates to CASSENLGLIQETQYF.

This clonotype was counted a few times. This sequence joins TRBV5-1 and TRBJ2-1; D gene uncertain. This CDR3 comprises 12 residues. V was pared by 4 bases and J by 7 bases, with 9 bases between. In germline, CDR1 is SGHRS, CDR2 YFSETQ. The CDR3 reads CASSPTENEQFF. CDR3 in DNA: TGCGCCAGCAGCCCAACAGAGAATGAGCAGTTCTTC.

In its sample, this clonotype was seen a few times. The chain links TRBV2 to TRBJ2-1; 9 bases are shared with TRBD1. J gave up 7 bases and V 7 bases, and 2 bases lay outside the gene matches. This CDR3 has 12 residues. Germline CDR1 and CDR2: SNHLY and FYNNEI. The CDR3 DNA sequence: TGTGCCAGCAAGGACAGGGGAAATGAGCAGTTCTTC. Translating it yields CASKDRGNEQFF.

The J gene is TRBJ2-5, the V gene TRBV11-2; 7 nucleotides line up with TRBD2. The germline V gene has CDR1 SGHAT and CDR2 FQNNGV. Trimming took 4 bases from V and 2 from J; bases not matched to a gene: 7. This CDR3 has 15 residues. The CDR3 coding sequence is TGTGCCAGCAGCTCGGGGAGGGCCTTTCAAGAGACCCAGTACTTC. Its protein is CASSSGRAFQETQYF.

This clonotype was observed a handful of times. This chain connects TRBV7-9 to TRBJ1-1, with D perhaps matching TRBD1 (5 bases). Germline V gene lookup returns CDR1 SEHNR and CDR2 FQNEAQ (reference sequence). V was pared by 7 bases and J by 0 bases, with 15 bases between. This CDR3 region has 15 residues. CDR3 residues: CASTLERDLNTEAFF. The DNA for the CDR3 is TGTGCCAGCACCTTGGAACGGGACTTGAACACTGAAGCTTTCTTT. Variable domain in full (rest from reference TRBV7-9 and TRBJ1-1): DTGVSQNPRHKITKRGQNVTFRCDPISEHNRLYWYRQTLGQGPEFLTYFQNEAQLEKSRLLSDRFSAERPKGSFSTLEIQRTEQGDSAMYLCASTLERDLNTEAFFGQGTRLTVV.

The rearrangement joins TRBV5-6 to TRBJ1-3, with a possible D match to TRBD1 (6 bases). Germline V gene lookup returns CDR1 SGHDT and CDR2 YYEEEE. V gave up 2 bases and J gave up 4 bases, with 10 bases separating them. The CDR3 consists of 14 residues. The CDR3: CASSLPQGGNTIYF. The CDR3 DNA is TGTGCCAGCAGCTTACCACAGGGCGGAAACACCATATATTTT.

The V and J genes are TRBV20-1 and TRBJ1-2; TRBD1 aligns across 8 bases. Trimming cost V 5 bases and J 8 bases; bases outside gene matches: 7. The CDR3 runs 12 residues. Germline V gives CDR1 DFQATT, CDR2 SNEGSKA (reference sequence). The CDR3 loop is CSAPQGASGYTF. The CDR3, as DNA: TGCAGTGCTCCTCAGGGGGCTAGCGGCTACACCTTC.

This clonotype has a count of ten or more. The rearrangement uses TRBV20-1 and TRBJ2-5; 8 nucleotides line up with TRBD1. V trimming: 4 bases; J trimming: 4 bases; junction bases outside the gene matches: 17. The CDR3 consists of 17 residues. CDR1 and CDR2 (germline): DFQATT, SNEGSKA (reference sequence). This CDR3 reads CSAIGQGRAIIRETQYF. The CDR3 bases are TGCAGTGCTATAGGACAGGGTAGGGCTATTATACGAGAGACCCAGTACTTC.